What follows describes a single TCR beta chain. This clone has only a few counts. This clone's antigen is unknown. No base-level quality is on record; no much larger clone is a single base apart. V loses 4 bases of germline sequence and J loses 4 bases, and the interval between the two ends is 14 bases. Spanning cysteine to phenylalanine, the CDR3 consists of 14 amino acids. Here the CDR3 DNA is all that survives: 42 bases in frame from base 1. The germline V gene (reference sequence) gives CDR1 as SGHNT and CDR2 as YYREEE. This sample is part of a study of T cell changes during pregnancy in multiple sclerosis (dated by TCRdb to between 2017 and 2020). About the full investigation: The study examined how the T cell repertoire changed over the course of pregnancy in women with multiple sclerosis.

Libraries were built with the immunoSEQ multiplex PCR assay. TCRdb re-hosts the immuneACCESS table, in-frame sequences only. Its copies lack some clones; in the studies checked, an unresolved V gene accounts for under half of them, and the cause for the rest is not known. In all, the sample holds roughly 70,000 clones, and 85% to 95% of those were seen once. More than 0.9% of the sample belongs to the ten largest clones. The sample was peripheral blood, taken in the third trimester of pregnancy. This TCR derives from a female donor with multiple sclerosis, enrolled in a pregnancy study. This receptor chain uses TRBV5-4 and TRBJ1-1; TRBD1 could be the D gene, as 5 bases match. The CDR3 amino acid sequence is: CASSLPTVSTEAFF. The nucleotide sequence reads TGTGCCAGCAGCCTACCGACAGTAAGCACTGAAGCTTTCTTT. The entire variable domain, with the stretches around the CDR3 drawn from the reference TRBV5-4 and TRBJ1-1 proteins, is ETGVTQSPTHLIKTRGQQVTLRCSSQSGHNTVSWYQQALGQGPQFIFQYYREEENGRGNFPPRFSGLQFPNYSSELNVNALELDDSALYLCASSLPTVSTEAFFGQGTRLTVV.